Below are 16 T cell receptor beta chains sequenced from a single sample in a study of cytomegalovirus exposure and HLA in healthy donors. Sequenced by immunoSEQ multiplex PCR; TCRdb stores in-frame clones only, minus some. The sample yields approximately 60,000 clones, 92% seen once. Specimen: PBMCs. These receptors came from a woman aged 18 to 35 in good health and CMV-seronegative.

This chain joins TRBV13 and TRBJ1-4; tentative D call: TRBD1 (6 bases). Trimming stripped 5 bases from V and 0 bases from J, with 13 bases between. The CDR3 contains 16 residues. From germline, CDR1 is PRHDT and CDR2 FYEKMQ (reference sequence). As DNA, the CDR3 is TGTGCCAGCAGCGTTGGACAGTTCGCAACTAATGAAAAACTGTTTTTT. Its translation: CASSVGQFATNEKLFF.

The chain combines TRBV9 with TRBJ2-1; the match to TRBD2 covers 10 bases. Germline V gives CDR1 SGDLS, CDR2 YYNGEE. The V segment lost 0 bases and the J segment 8 bases; nucleotides outside the gene matches: 11. The CDR3 contains 17 residues. The CDR3 here is CASSVGWRILAGDEQFF. CDR3 DNA: TGTGCCAGCAGCGTAGGTTGGCGGATTCTAGCGGGAGATGAGCAGTTCTTC.

The J gene is TRBJ1-4, the V gene TRBV28; possibly TRBD1 for D (6 bases). The germline V gene encodes CDR1 MDHEN and CDR2 SYDVKM. V lost 0 bases to trimming and J lost 5 bases, with 10 bases between them. The CDR3 length is 15 residues. CDR3 sequence: CASSLWSGENEKLFF. The CDR3 DNA reads TGTGCCAGCAGTTTATGGTCAGGGGAGAATGAAAAACTGTTTTTT. The full variable domain, in which reference TRBV28 and TRBJ1-4 provide the parts outside the CDR3, is DVKVTQSSRYLVKRTGEKVFLECVQDMDHENMFWYRQDPGLGLRLIYFSYDVKMKEKGDIPEGYSVSREKKERFSLILESASTNQTSMYLCASSLWSGENEKLFFGSGTQLSVL.

This clone was counted between two and nine times. The rearrangement links TRBV4-1 to TRBJ2-7; 10 bases are a match to TRBD2. V gave up 2 bases and J gave up 7 bases; unmatched junction bases: 5. The length of the CDR3 is 14 residues. Germline values: CDR1 MGHRA, CDR2 YSYEKL. The CDR3 nucleotides read TGCGCCAGCAGCCAAAAGCGGGGGGGTGGTGAGCAGTACTTC. Encoded protein: CASSQKRGGGEQYF.

The rearrangement uses TRBV10-3 and TRBJ2-1; 7 bases map to TRBD2. Trimming cost V 2 bases and J 0 bases; bases outside gene matches: 19. The germline V gene encodes CDR1 ENHRY and CDR2 SYGVKD. The CDR3 is made up of 21 amino acids. CDR3 loop: CAISERENRSGTKSSYNEQFF. DNA of the CDR3: TGTGCCATCAGTGAGAGGGAAAATCGTTCTGGGACTAAAAGCTCCTACAATGAGCAGTTCTTC.

This rearrangement joins TRBV6-1 to TRBJ2-7, with D possibly matching TRBD2 (5 bases). V was pared by 4 bases and J by 3 bases, with 16 bases between. Per the germline V gene, CDR1 is MNHNS and CDR2 is SASEGT. This CDR3 comprises 15 residues. Here the CDR3 reads CASSVASPVLYEQYF. CDR3 nucleotides: TGTGCCAGCAGTGTAGCGTCTCCCGTTCTCTACGAGCAGTACTTC.

The J gene is TRBJ1-1, the V gene TRBV5-4, with 9 bases that match TRBD1. The V segment lost 4 bases and the J segment 7 bases; nucleotides outside the gene matches: 5. CDR1 is SGHNT and CDR2 is YYREEE in the germline V gene (reference sequence). The CDR3 is 13 amino acids. The CDR3: CASSGGTGSEAFF. CDR3 nucleotides: TGTGCCAGCAGCGGTGGGACAGGGAGTGAAGCTTTCTTT.

The chain employs TRBV5-6 and TRBJ1-5; D unresolved. From germline, CDR1 is SGHDT and CDR2 YYEEEE. CDR3 length: 13 residues. V lost 0 bases and J lost 5, with 6 bases in between. The CDR3 sequence is CASSLAGYQPQHF. The CDR3 DNA follows: TGTGCCAGCAGCTTGGCCGGGTATCAGCCCCAGCATTTT.

The gene calls are TRBV28 and TRBJ2-7, with D possibly TRBD2 on 5 matching bases. This CDR3 has 13 amino acids. From germline, CDR1 is MDHEN and CDR2 SYDVKM. V gave up 5 bases and J gave up 9 bases, with 17 bases separating them. The CDR3 protein is CASSKTVSGSQYF. In DNA form, the CDR3 reads TGTGCCAGCAGTAAGACCGTATCGGGATCGCAGTACTTC.

The chain carries TRBV2 and TRBJ2-7, with D tentatively TRBD1 (6 bases). This CDR3 has 13 amino acids. V shed 7 bases and J shed 3 bases, with 13 bases lying between them. CDR1 and CDR2 (germline): SNHLY, FYNNEI. CDR3 sequence: CASKHRVGYEQYF. CDR3 in DNA: TGTGCCAGCAAACACAGGGTAGGCTACGAGCAGTACTTC.

This clone was found once. V is TRBV7-9 and J is TRBJ2-5; 11 bases are shared with TRBD2. CDR3 size: 19 residues. Germline values: CDR1 SEHNR, CDR2 FQNEAQ (reference sequence). The J segment lost 0 bases and the V segment lost 5 bases, leaving 14 bases of the junction unmatched. The CDR3 loop is CASSTHGTSGGGHQETQYF. The CDR3 coding sequence is TGTGCCAGCAGCACCCACGGAACTAGCGGGGGTGGGCACCAAGAGACCCAGTACTTC.

The rearrangement joins TRBV15 to TRBJ2-4; TRBD1 aligns across 8 bases. This CDR3 spans 16 amino acids. With V trimmed by 3 bases and J by 1 base, 5 bases remained unmatched. Per germline, CDR1 LNHNV and CDR2 YYDKDF (reference sequence). In DNA, the CDR3 is TGTGCCACCAGCAGGGGCGGACAGGGCGCCAAAAACATTCAGTACTTC. It specifies CATSRGGQGAKNIQYF.

The gene calls are TRBV4-1 and TRBJ2-3, with 8 positions matching TRBD2. Germline trimming cut 2 bases from V and 2 bases from J; bases unmatched to any gene: 12. The CDR3 has 18 amino acids. Per the germline V gene, CDR1 is MGHRA and CDR2 is YSYEKL. This chain's CDR3 is CASSQKQRGGYHTDTQYF. DNA for the CDR3: TGCGCCAGCAGCCAAAAACAACGCGGGGGGTATCACACAGATACGCAGTATTTT.

The chain joins TRBV28 to TRBJ2-3, with a tentative D call TRBD1 (6 bases). Germline CDR1 is MDHEN and CDR2 is SYDVKM. The CDR3 length is 14 residues. With 5 bases removed from V and 1 base from J, the gap between germline ends came to 10 bases. CDR3 bases: TGTGCCAGCAGTAGCTCAGGGGGCACAGATACGCAGTATTTT. It codes for CASSSSGGTDTQYF. The full variable domain, its missing parts supplied by reference TRBV28 and TRBJ2-3, is DVKVTQSSRYLVKRTGEKVFLECVQDMDHENMFWYRQDPGLGLRLIYFSYDVKMKEKGDIPEGYSVSREKKERFSLILESASTNQTSMYLCASSSSGGTDTQYFGPGTRLTVL.

The chain uses TRBV28 and TRBJ2-5, with 8 bases identical to TRBD2. Germline CDR1 MDHEN, CDR2 SYDVKM. The junction had 5 bases not matched to a gene; V was cut back by 3 bases and J by 5 bases. The CDR3 runs 14 residues. CDR3 DNA: TGTGCCAGCAGTTTTAATAGCGGGGTTGAGACCCAGTACTTC. Amino acid sequence: CASSFNSGVETQYF.

The rearrangement links TRBV15 to TRBJ2-7, with D perhaps TRBD1 (6 bases). Per the germline V gene, CDR1 is LNHNV and CDR2 is YYDKDF (reference sequence). Trimming took 1 base from V and 5 from J, leaving 15 bases between them. The CDR3 totals 15 residues. The CDR3 loop is CATSRVGQGSHEQYF. The CDR3, as DNA: TGTGCCACCAGCAGAGTAGGTCAGGGGAGTCACGAGCAGTACTTC.